Each of the 10 T cell receptor beta chains below was sequenced from the same sample in a study of T cell responses to AZD1222 COVID-19 vaccine. TCRdb keeps only in-frame clones here, not all; method: immunoSEQ multiplex PCR. The table includes 150,000 or so clones, 75% to 95% detected once. Material: peripheral blood, obtained on day 0 of AZD1222 vaccination. The receptors derive from an adult in good health.

V usage is TRBV5-8 and J usage is TRBJ2-5; D assignment may be TRBD1 or TRBD2 (5 bases each). V lost 1 base to trimming and J lost 5 bases, with 12 bases between them. Germline lookup yields CDR1 SGHTS and CDR2 YDEGEE. CDR3 length equals 14 residues. The CDR3 DNA follows: TGTGCCAGCAGCTTGATTGGGGGTGGGGAGACCCAGTACTTC. Translation: CASSLIGGGETQYF.

The chain combines TRBV30 with TRBJ2-5; D might be TRBD2 (6 bases). Germline V CDR1 and CDR2: GTSNPN, SVGIG (reference sequence). The CDR3 extends over 14 amino acids. Trimming stripped 0 bases from V and 4 bases from J, with 12 bases between. Here the CDR3 reads CAWSVAAEGETQYF. CDR3 DNA sequence: TGTGCCTGGAGTGTAGCCGCGGAGGGAGAGACCCAGTACTTC. The full variable domain, with the rest looked up from reference TRBV30 and TRBJ2-5, is SQTIHQWPATLVQPVGSPLSLECTVEGTSNPNLYWYRQAAGRGLQLLFYSVGIGQISSEVPQNLSASRPQDRQFILSSKKLLLSDSGFYLCAWSVAAEGETQYFGPGTRLLVL.

The rearrangement uses TRBV29-1 and TRBJ1-4; D not resolved. This CDR3 contains 11 residues. Trimming pared 4 bases from V and 7 bases from J, leaving 7 bases between. Germline V gene sequence: CDR1 SQVTM, CDR2 ANQGSEA. Here the CDR3 reads CSVGSGEKLFF. In nucleotides, the CDR3 is TGCAGCGTTGGGTCTGGTGAAAAACTGTTTTTT.

The chain employs TRBV7-9 and TRBJ1-4; D perhaps matches TRBD1 (5 bases). Germline CDR1 reads SEHNR; CDR2 reads FQNEAQ (reference sequence). This CDR3 is built from 12 residues. Trimming left V 4 bases short and J 11 bases short, with 11 bases between. The CDR3 loop is CASSSIGGKLFF. Here the CDR3 DNA reads TGTGCCAGCAGCTCGATTGGGGGTAAACTGTTTTTT.

This chain joins TRBV5-1 and TRBJ1-4; tentative D call: TRBD1 (6 bases). The CDR3 runs to 14 residues. V lost 4 bases and J lost 2, with 9 bases in between. The germline gives CDR1 SGHRS, CDR2 YFSETQ. DNA of the CDR3: TGCGCCAGCAGCCGGGGGCTCACTAATGAAAAACTGTTTTTT. Residues: CASSRGLTNEKLFF.

The chain recombines TRBV28 with TRBJ1-2; 8 positions agree with TRBD1. The CDR3 is 17 amino acids. Germline CDR1 MDHEN, CDR2 SYDVKM. V shed 6 bases and J 1 base; nucleotides not matched to a gene: 13. DNA for the CDR3: TGTGCCAGCAGCTATGATTTCGACAGGGGCCTTAACTATGGCTACACCTTC. It yields the protein CASSYDFDRGLNYGYTF.

J is TRBJ1-4 and V is TRBV5-1, with D unclear. Trimming removed 4 bases at V and 8 bases at J, with 21 bases between. Germline V gives CDR1 SGHRS, CDR2 YFSETQ. The CDR3 totals 16 residues. CDR3 residues: CASSRPDLTEGEKLFF. CDR3 bases: TGCGCCAGCAGCCGTCCTGACCTAACCGAAGGGGAAAAACTGTTTTTT.

The V and J genes are TRBV2 and TRBJ2-5; the match to TRBD2 covers 11 bases. CDR1 and CDR2 from the germline V gene are SNHLY and FYNNEI. V was pared by 9 bases and J by 3 bases, with 9 bases of the junction left unmatched. CDR3 length: 15 residues. As DNA, the CDR3 is TGTGCCAGTGATTTTAGCGGGGGGGCCAAAGAGACCCAGTACTTC. Translation: CASDFSGGAKETQYF.

This rearrangement joins TRBV11-3 to TRBJ2-7; D gene unclear. The germline V and J ends were trimmed by 0 bases and 2 bases, with 17 bases remaining between them. The CDR3 totals 17 residues. The germline V gene has CDR1 SGHNT and CDR2 YENEEA. The chain's CDR3 is CASSLDLMAGRAYEQYF. The CDR3 DNA reads TGTGCCAGCAGCTTAGATCTCATGGCAGGAAGGGCCTACGAGCAGTACTTC.

This sequence joins TRBV5-1 and TRBJ2-6; D perhaps matches TRBD2 (5 bases). The germline CDR1 and CDR2 sequences are SGHRS and YFSETQ. With 3 bases removed from V and 1 base from J, the gap between germline ends came to 17 bases. This CDR3 region has 18 residues. CDR3 residues: CASSSTGVYGSGANVLTF. In DNA form, the CDR3 reads TGCGCCAGCAGCTCGACCGGGGTTTATGGGTCTGGGGCCAACGTCCTGACTTTC.